The TCR beta chain described here comes from a study of technical replicates of blood from several donors. TCRdb's copy holds only in-frame clones and misses some; the assay was immunoSEQ multiplex PCR. The sample lists about 79,000 clones; more than 85% were seen once. V gave up 2 bases and J gave up 6 bases; unmatched junction bases: 14. Germline V gene lookup returns CDR1 LGHNT and CDR2 FRNRAP. This CDR3 comprises 17 residues. The chain couples TRBV12-5 to TRBJ1-2; 8 bases line up with TRBD1. This sequence originates from a human donor in good health. Some clones in this sample may be carry-over from other donors' samples. The sequenced material came from T cells isolated from PBMCs. DNA for the CDR3: TGTGCTAGTGGTTTGCCCTTGGGACAGGCTTCCTTCGATGGCTACACCTTC. Protein sequence: CASGLPLGQASFDGYTF.